This T cell receptor beta chain stems from a study of T cell responses to AZD1222 COVID-19 vaccine. Trimming took 3 bases from V and 10 from J; bases not matched to a gene: 4. In germline, CDR1 is LNHDA, CDR2 SQIVND (reference sequence). The CDR3 is made up of 14 amino acids. The table came from immunoSEQ multiplex PCR; TCRdb's copy has only in-frame clones and leaves some out. The sample has 150,000 to 200,000 clones, approximately 91% seen once; the top ten hold roughly 5.5%. Notes on the study in general: The donors showed a predominance of white British ancestry and of females, with possible underestimation of clonal diversity. Elevations in Spike-specific TCR breadth and depth followed administration of two AZD1222 doses. Repertoires were sampled only after the peak T cell response. Only 5 or 6 people who got AZD1222 tested seropositive at baseline.

Comment on this clone: Its antigen is unidentified.

The source is an adult in good health. Sequences were derived from peripheral blood, sampled on day 0 of AZD1222 vaccination. This chain joins TRBV19 and TRBJ2-1; 12 nucleotides agree with TRBD2. The CDR3 protein is CASSIGLAGFEQFF. The CDR3 DNA is TGTGCCAGTAGTATCGGACTAGCGGGATTCGAGCAGTTCTTC.